One TCR beta chain is described in this entry. Its target is not known. This specimen comes from a study of EBV T-cell therapy then PD-1 blockade in nasopharyngeal carcinoma. Germline CDR1 SGHTS, CDR2 YDEGEE. This CDR3 is 15 amino acids long. V was shortened by 7 bases and J by 0 bases, with 16 bases between the two germline ends. Libraries were prepared by immunoSEQ multiplex PCR; TCRdb keeps only in-frame clonotypes and omits some of them. The table lists about 14,000 clones, approximately 80% of them singletons. This sample's treatment: AdE1-LMPpoly-expanded autologous EBV-specific T-cell therapy followed by anti-PD-1 nivolumab.

The TCR originated in a man aged 40-50 years with nasopharyngeal carcinoma. Sample: CD8+ T cells from blood, taken around day 100 from a patient whose treatment included autologous EBV-specific T cells and nivolumab. V usage is TRBV5-8 and J usage is TRBJ1-1; no firm D call. The CDR3: CASRMPREMNTEAFF. CDR3 bases: TGTGCCAGCCGAATGCCAAGGGAAATGAACACTGAAGCTTTCTTT.